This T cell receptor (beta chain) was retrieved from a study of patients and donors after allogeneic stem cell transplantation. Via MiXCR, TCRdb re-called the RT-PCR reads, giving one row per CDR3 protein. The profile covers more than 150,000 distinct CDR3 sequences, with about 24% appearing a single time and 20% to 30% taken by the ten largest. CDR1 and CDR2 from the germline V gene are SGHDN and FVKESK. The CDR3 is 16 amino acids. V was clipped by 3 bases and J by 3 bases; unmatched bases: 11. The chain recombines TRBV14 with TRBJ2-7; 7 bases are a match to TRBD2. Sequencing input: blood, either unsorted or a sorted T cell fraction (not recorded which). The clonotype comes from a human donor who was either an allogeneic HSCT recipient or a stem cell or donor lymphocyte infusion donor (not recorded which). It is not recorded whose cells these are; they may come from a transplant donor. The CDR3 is CASSQGGASGHYEQYF. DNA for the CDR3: TGTGCCAGCAGCCAGGGGGGAGCTAGCGGCCACTACGAGCAGTACTTC.